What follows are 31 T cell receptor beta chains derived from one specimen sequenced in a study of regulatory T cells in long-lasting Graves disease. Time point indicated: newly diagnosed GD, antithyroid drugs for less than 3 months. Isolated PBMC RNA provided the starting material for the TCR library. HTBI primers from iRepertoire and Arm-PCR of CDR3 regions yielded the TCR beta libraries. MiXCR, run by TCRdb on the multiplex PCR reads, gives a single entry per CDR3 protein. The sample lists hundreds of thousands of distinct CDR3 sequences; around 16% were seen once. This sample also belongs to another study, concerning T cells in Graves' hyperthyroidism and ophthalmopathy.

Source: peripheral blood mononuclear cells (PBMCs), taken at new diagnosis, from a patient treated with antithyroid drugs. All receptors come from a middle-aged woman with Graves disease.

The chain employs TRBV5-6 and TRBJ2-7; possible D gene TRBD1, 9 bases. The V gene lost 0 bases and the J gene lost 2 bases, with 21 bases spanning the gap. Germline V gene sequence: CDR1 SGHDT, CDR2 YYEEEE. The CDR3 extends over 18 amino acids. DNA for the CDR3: TGTGCCAGCAGCTTGGAGGACAGGGGTGGACTAGCCCCCTACGAGCAGTACTTC. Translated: CASSLEDRGGLAPYEQYF. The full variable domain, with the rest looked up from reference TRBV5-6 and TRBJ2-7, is DAGVTQSPTHLIKTRGQQVTLRCSPKSGHDTVSWYQQALGQGPQFIFQYYEEEERQRGNFPDRFSGHQFPNYSSELNVNALLLGDSALYLCASSLEDRGGLAPYEQYFGPGTRLTVT.

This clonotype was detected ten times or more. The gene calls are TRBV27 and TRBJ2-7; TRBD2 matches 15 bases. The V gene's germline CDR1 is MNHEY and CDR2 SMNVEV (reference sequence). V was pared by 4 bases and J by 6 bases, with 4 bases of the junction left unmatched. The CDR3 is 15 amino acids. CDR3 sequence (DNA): TGTGCCAGCAGTTCTTTGGGACTAGCGGGGGGCGAGCAGTACTTC. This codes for CASSSLGLAGGEQYF.

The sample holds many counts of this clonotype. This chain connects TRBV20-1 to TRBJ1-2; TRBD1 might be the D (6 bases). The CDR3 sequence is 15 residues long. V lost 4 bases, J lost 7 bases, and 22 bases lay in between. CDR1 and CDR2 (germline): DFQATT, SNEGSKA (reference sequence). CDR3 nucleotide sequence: TGCAGTGCTACCCAGGGGAGGGGCGCCCCGGGTGGCTACACCTTC. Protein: CSATQGRGAPGGYTF.

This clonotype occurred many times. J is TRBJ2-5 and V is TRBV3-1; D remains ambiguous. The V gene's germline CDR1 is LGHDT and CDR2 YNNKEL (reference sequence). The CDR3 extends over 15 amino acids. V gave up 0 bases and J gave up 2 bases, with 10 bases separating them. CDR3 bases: TGTGCCAGCAGCCAAGATACTGGACCGCAAGAGACCCAGTACTTC. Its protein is CASSQDTGPQETQYF.

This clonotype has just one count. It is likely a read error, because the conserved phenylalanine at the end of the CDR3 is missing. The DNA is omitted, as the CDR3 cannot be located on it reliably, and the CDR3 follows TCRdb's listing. CDR3 residues: CASSRARR. The rearrangement uses TRBV12-3 or TRBV12-4 and TRBJ2-7; TRBD1 reflects the table's D call only, with no check against the DNA. The CDR3 is 8 residues long, counting both termini.

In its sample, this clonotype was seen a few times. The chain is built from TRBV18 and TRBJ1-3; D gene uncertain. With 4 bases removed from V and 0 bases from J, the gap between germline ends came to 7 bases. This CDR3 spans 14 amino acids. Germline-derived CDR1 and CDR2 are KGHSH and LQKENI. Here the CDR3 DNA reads TGTGCCAGCTCACTCCAGGACTCTGGAAACACCATATATTTT. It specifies CASSLQDSGNTIYF.

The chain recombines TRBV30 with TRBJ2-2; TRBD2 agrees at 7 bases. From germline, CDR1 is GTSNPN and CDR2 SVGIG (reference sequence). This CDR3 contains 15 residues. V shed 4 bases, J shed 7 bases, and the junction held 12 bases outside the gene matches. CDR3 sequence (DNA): TGTGCCTGGACCTCGGGGGAGGGCCTTGGCGGGGAGCTGTTTTTT. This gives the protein CAWTSGEGLGGELFF. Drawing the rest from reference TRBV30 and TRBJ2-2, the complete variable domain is SQTIHQWPATLVQPVGSPLSLECTVEGTSNPNLYWYRQAAGRGLQLLFYSVGIGQISSEVPQNLSASRPQDRQFILSSKKLLLSDSGFYLCAWTSGEGLGGELFFGEGSRLTVL.

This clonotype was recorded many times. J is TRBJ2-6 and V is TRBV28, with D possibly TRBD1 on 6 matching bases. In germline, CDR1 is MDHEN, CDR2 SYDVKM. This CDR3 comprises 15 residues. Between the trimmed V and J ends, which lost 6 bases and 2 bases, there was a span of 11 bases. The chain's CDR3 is CASSLGGAGANVLTF. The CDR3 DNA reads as TGTGCCAGCAGCTTAGGGGGTGCTGGGGCCAACGTCCTGACTTTC.

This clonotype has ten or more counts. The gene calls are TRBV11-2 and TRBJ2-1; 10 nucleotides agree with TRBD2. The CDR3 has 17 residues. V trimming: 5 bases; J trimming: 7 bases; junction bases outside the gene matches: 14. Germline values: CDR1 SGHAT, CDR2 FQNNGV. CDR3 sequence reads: CASSPRRELAGINEQFF. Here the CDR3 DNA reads TGTGCCAGCAGCCCTAGACGGGAACTAGCGGGAATAAATGAGCAGTTCTTC.

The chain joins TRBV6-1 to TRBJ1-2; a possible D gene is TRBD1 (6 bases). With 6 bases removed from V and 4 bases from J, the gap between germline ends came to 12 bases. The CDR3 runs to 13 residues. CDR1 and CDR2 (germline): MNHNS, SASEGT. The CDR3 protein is CASRSDSSYGYTF. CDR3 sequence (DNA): TGTGCCAGCAGGTCGGACAGCAGCTATGGCTACACCTTC.

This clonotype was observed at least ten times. The chain's CDR3 is CASSLAPGPSGYEQYF. The DNA for the CDR3 is TGTGCCAGCAGTTTAGCCCCGGGTCCGTCGGGATACGAGCAGTACTTC. The chain couples TRBV28 to TRBJ2-7, with D possibly matching TRBD2 (5 bases). The CDR3 contains 16 residues. Germline V gene data show CDR1 as MDHEN and CDR2 as SYDVKM. V lost 2 bases to trimming and J lost 4 bases, with 18 bases between them.

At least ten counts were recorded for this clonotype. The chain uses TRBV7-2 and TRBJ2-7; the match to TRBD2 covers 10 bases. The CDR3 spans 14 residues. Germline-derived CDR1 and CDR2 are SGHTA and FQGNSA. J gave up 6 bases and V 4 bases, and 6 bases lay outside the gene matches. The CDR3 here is CASSSSGRALEQYF. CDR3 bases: TGTGCCAGCAGCTCGAGCGGGAGGGCCCTCGAGCAGTACTTC.

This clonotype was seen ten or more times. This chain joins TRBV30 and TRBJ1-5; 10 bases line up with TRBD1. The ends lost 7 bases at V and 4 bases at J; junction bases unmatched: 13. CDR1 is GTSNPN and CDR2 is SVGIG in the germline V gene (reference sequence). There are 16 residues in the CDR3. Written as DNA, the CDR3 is TGTGCCTACTCCCCGACAGGGGGCCTAGGGAATCAGCCCCAGCATTTT. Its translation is CAYSPTGGLGNQPQHF.

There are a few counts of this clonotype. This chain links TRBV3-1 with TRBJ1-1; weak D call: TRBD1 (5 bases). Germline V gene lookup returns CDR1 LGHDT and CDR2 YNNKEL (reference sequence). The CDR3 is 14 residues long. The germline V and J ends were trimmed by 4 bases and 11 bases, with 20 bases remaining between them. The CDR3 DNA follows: TGTGCCAGCAGCCTTCGGGGAGGGGCATTGGGGGCTTTCTTT. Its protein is CASSLRGGALGAFF.

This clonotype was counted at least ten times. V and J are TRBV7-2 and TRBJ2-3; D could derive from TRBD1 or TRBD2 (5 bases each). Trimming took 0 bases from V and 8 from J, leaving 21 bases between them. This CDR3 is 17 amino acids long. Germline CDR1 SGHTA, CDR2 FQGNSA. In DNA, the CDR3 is TGTGCCAGCAGCTTAGCGCAAGGGGTTACTGCCGGAGGTACGCAGTATTTT. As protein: CASSLAQGVTAGGTQYF.

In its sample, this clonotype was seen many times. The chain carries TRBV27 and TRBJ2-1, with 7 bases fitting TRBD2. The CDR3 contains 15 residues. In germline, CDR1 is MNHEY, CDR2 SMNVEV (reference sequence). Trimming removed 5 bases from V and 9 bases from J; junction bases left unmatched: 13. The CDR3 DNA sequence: TGTGCCAGCAGTCCCATTGGCGGGAGATGGGTTGAGCAGTTCTTC. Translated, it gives CASSPIGGRWVEQFF.

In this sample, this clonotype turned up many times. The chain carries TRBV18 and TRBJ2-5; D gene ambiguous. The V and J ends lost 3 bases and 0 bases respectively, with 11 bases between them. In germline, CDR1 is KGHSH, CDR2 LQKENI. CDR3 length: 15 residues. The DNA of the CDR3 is TGTGCCAGCTCACCTGGTCTGAGGTACCAAGAGACCCAGTACTTC. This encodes CASSPGLRYQETQYF. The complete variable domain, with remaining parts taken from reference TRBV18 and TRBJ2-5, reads NAGVMQNPRHLVRRRGQEARLRCSPMKGHSHVYWYRQLPEEGLKFMVYLQKENIIDESGMPKERFSAEFPKEGPSILRIQQVVRGDSAAYFCASSPGLRYQETQYFGPGTRLLVL.

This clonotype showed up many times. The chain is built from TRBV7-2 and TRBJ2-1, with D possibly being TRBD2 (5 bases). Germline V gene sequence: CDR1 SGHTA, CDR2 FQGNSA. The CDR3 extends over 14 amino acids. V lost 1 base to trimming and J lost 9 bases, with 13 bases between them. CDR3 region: CASSLGRLALEQFF. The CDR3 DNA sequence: TGTGCCAGCAGCTTAGGGAGGTTAGCCCTTGAGCAGTTCTTC.

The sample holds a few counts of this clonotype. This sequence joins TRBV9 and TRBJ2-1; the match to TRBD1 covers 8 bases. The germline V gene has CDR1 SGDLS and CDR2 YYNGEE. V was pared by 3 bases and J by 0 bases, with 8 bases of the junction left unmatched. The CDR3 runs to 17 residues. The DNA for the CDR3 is TGTGCCAGCAGCGGAGGGGACAGGTGGATCTCCTACAATGAGCAGTTCTTC. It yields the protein CASSGGDRWISYNEQFF.

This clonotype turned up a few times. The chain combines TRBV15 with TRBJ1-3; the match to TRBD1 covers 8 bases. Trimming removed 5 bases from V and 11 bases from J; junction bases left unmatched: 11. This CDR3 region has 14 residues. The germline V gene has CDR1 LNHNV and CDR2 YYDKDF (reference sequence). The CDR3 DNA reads TGTGCCACCAGCCGAGGACAGGGCCTTACAGCCATATATTTT. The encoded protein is CATSRGQGLTAIYF.

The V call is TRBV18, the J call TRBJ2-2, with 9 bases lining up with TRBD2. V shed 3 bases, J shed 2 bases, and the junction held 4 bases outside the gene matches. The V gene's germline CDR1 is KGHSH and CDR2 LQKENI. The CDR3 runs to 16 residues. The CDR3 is CASSPAGLANTGELFF. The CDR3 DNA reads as TGTGCCAGCTCACCTGCGGGACTAGCAAACACCGGGGAGCTGTTTTTT.

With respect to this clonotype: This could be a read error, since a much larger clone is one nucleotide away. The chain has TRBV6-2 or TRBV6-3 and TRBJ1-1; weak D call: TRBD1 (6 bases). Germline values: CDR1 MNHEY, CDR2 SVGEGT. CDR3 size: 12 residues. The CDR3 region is CASRDSWTEASF. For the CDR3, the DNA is TGTGCCAGCAGGGACAGCTGGACTGAAGCTTCCTTT.

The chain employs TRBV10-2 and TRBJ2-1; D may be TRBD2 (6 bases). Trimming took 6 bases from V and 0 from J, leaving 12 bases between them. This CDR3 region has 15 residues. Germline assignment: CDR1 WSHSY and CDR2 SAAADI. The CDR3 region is CASRGDWSSYNEQFF. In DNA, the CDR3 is TGCGCCAGCAGGGGGGACTGGAGCTCCTACAATGAGCAGTTCTTC.

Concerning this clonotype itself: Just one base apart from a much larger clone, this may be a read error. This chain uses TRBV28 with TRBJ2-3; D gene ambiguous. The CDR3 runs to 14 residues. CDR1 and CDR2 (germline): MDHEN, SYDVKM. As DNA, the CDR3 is TGTGCCATCAGTTTAGGGATAAAGACAGATACGCAGTATTTT. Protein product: CAISLGIKTDTQYF.

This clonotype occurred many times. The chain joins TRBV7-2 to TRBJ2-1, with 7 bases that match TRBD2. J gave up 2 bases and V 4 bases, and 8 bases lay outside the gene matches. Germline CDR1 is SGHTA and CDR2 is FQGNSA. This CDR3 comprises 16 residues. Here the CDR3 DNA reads TGTGCCAGCAGCTCTATTGCGGGAGTCACCTACAATGAGCAGTTCTTC. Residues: CASSSIAGVTYNEQFF.

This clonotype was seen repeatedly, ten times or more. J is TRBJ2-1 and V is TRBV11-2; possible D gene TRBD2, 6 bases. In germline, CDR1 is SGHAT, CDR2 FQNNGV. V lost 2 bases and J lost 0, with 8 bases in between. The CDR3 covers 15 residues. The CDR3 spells CASSLLGSSYNEQFF. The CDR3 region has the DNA TGTGCCAGCAGCTTACTCGGGAGCTCCTACAATGAGCAGTTCTTC.

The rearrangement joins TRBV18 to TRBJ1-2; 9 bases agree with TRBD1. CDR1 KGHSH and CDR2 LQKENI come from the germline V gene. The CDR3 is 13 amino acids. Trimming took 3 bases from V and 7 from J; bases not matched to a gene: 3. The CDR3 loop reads CASSPGQGIGYTF. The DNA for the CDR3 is TGTGCCAGCTCACCCGGACAGGGGATTGGCTACACCTTC.

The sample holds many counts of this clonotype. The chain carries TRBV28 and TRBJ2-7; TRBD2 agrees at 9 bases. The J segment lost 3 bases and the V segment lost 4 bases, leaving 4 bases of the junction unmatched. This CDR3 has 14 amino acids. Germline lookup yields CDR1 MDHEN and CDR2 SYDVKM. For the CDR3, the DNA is TGTGCCAGCAGTTATAGCGGGAGAGGCTACGAGCAGTACTTC. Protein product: CASSYSGRGYEQYF.

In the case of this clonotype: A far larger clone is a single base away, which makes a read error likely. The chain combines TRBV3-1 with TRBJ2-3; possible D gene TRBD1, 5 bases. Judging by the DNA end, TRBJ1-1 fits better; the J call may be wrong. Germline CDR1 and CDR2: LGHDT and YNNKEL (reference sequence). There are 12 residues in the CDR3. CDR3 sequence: CASNHHQGQAFF. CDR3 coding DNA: TGTGCCAGCAACCATCATCAGGGCCAAGCTTTCTTT.

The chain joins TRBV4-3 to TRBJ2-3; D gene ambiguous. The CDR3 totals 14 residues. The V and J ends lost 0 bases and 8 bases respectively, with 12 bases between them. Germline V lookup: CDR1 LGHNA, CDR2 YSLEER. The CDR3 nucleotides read TGCGCCAGCAGCCAAGATGGAGCCATTGCTACGCAGTATTTT. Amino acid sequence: CASSQDGAIATQYF.

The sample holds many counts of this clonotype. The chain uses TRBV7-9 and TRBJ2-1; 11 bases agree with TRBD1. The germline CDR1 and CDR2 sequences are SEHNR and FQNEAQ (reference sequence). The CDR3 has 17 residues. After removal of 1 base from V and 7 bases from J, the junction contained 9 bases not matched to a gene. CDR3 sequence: CASSLGPSGQGANEQFF. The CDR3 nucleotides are TGTGCCAGCAGCTTAGGCCCCTCAGGACAGGGGGCGAATGAGCAGTTCTTC.